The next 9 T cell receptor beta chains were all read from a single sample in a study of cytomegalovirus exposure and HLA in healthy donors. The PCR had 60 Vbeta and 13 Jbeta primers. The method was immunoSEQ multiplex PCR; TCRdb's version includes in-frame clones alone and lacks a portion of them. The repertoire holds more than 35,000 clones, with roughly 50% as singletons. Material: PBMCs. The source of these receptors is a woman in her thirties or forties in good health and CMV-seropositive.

In DNA form, the CDR3 reads TGCAGCGTTTCCGACCTAGATCAGCCCCAGCATTTT. Its translation: CSVSDLDQPQHF. This chain joins TRBV29-1 and TRBJ1-5; D call uncertain. The CDR3 has 12 residues. From germline, CDR1 is SQVTM and CDR2 ANQGSEA. Trimming pared 5 bases from V and 5 bases from J, leaving 10 bases between.

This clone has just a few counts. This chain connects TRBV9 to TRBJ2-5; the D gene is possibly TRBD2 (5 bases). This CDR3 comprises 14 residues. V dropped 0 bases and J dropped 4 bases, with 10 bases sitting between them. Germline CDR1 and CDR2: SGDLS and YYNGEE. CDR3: CASSVEVLAETQYF. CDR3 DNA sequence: TGTGCCAGCAGCGTAGAGGTCCTAGCAGAGACCCAGTACTTC.

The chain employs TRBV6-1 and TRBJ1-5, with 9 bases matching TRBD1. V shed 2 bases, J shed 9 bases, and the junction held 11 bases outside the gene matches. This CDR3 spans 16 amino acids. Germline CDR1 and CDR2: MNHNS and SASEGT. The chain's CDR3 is CASSEPTGGGWRPQHF. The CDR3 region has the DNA TGTGCCAGCAGTGAACCTACAGGGGGCGGCTGGAGGCCCCAGCATTTT.

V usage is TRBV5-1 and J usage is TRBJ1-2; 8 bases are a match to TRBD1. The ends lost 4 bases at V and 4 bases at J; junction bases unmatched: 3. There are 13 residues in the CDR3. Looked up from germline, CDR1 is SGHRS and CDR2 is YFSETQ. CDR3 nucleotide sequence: TGCGCCAGCAGCGTGGACAGGGTCTATGGCTACACCTTC. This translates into CASSVDRVYGYTF.

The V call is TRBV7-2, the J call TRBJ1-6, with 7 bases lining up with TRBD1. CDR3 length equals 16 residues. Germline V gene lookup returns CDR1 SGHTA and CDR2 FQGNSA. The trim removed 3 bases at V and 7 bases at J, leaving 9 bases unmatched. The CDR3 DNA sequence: TGTGCCAGCAGCTTGAGGCGTCCGACAGGGAATTCACCCCTCCACTTT. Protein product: CASSLRRPTGNSPLHF.

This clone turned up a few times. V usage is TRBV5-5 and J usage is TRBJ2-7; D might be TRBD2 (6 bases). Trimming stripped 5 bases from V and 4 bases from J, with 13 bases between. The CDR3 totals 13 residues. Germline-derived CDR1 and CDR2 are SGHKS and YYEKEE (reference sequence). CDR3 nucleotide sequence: TGTGCCAGCAGTTCGGGAGACACTTACGAGCAGTACTTC. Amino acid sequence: CASSSGDTYEQYF.

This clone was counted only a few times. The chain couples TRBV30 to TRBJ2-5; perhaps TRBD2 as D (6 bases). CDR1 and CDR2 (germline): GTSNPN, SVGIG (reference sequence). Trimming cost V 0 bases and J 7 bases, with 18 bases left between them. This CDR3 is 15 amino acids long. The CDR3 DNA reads TGTGCCTGGAGTGTGGGGGGATACTCTCTAGGGACCCAGTACTTC. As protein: CAWSVGGYSLGTQYF.

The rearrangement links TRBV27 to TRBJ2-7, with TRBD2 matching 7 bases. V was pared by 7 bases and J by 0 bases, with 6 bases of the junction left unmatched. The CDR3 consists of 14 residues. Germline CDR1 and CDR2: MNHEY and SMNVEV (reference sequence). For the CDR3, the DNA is TGTGCCAGCAAATCAAGCGGGGCCTCCTACGAGCAGTACTTC. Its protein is CASKSSGASYEQYF.

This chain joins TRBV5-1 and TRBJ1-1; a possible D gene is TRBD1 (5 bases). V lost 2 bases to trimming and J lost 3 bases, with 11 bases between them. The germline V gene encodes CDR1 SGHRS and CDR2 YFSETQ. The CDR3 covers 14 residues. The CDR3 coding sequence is TGCGCCAGCAGCTTTCAGGGATGGGACACTGAAGCTTTCTTT. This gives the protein CASSFQGWDTEAFF.